The 10 T cell receptor beta chains below all came from one sample that was sequenced in a study of spatial heterogeneity in lung cancer. Antigens of these TCRs are unknown. TCRdb re-called the 5' RACE reads through MiXCR, storing one row per CDR3 protein. Counted here are under 8,500 distinct CDR3 sequences, around 10% occurring once; the ten biggest clones make up 9.5% to 15%. Overall study results and limits: Tumoral mutation counts were tracked by counts of expanded intratumoral alpha and beta TCRs.

Time point given: sample taken at primary tumor resection. Sequences were derived from lung tumor tissue, sampled at surgery. These receptors were collected from a male donor with early-stage non-small cell lung cancer.

V gene TRBV20-1 combines with J gene TRBJ1-1, with D perhaps matching TRBD1 (5 bases). Trimming shortened V by 0 bases and J by 9 bases, and 14 bases separated the two germline ends. Germline assignment: CDR1 DFQATT and CDR2 SNEGSKA (reference sequence). The CDR3 has 13 amino acids. The DNA of the CDR3 is TGCAGTGCTAGAGAGGCCCAGGGCCTCAAAGCTTTCTTT. Encoded protein: CSAREAQGLKAFF.

This clonotype was observed many times. V is TRBV7-2 and J is TRBJ2-2; 12 bases line up with TRBD2. Unmatched junction bases numbered 8, after V lost 2 bases and J lost 7 bases. The CDR3 consists of 17 residues. CDR1 is SGHTA, CDR2 FQGNSA, per germline. The CDR3 is CASSLTPTSGGIGELFF. The CDR3, as DNA: TGTGCCAGCAGCTTAACCCCGACTAGCGGGGGAATCGGGGAGCTGTTTTTT.

This clonotype was counted ten times or more. This rearrangement joins TRBV6-5 to TRBJ1-3; no reliable D call. This CDR3 is 14 amino acids long. The germline gives CDR1 MNHEY, CDR2 SVGAGI. V dropped 4 bases and J dropped 0 bases, with 7 bases sitting between them. The CDR3 coding sequence is TGTGCCAGCAGTTCATTTAGCTCTGGAAACACCATATATTTT. This gives the protein CASSSFSSGNTIYF.

There are many counts of this clonotype. The chain combines TRBV2 with TRBJ2-1, with D uncertain. Germline-derived CDR1 and CDR2 are SNHLY and FYNNEI. V shed 4 bases and J shed 7 bases, with 14 bases lying between them. The CDR3 spans 14 residues. The CDR3 spells CASSVPVSRNEQFF. The CDR3 DNA reads as TGTGCCAGCAGTGTCCCCGTTAGTAGGAATGAGCAGTTCTTC.

This clonotype was counted many times. The chain combines TRBV18 with TRBJ1-1; a weak D match, TRBD1 (5 bases). The CDR3 has 13 amino acids. V was pared by 2 bases and J by 1 base, with 5 bases between. Germline V gene sequence: CDR1 KGHSH, CDR2 LQKENI. The CDR3 nucleotides read TGTGCCAGCTCACCAGGGACGAACACTGAAGCTTTCTTT. Translating gives CASSPGTNTEAFF.

This clonotype has ten or more counts. The chain is built from TRBV9 and TRBJ2-5; 11 nucleotides agree with TRBD2. Per germline, CDR1 SGDLS and CDR2 YYNGEE. The CDR3 consists of 16 residues. V trimming: 4 bases; J trimming: 4 bases; junction bases outside the gene matches: 9. The CDR3 DNA sequence: TGTGCCAGCAGCACTAGCGGGAGTGCGTCCGGAGAGACCCAGTACTTC. The encoded protein is CASSTSGSASGETQYF.

This clonotype rates as medium-sized (0.01 to 0.1%). The V call is TRBV10-3, the J call TRBJ1-2; D is unclear. The CDR3 sequence is 13 residues long. V shed 3 bases and J shed 3 bases, with 8 bases lying between them. The germline gives CDR1 ENHRY, CDR2 SYGVKD. The CDR3 bases are TGTGCCATCAGTGACGGAGGGCACTATGGCTACACCTTC. Translation gives CAISDGGHYGYTF.

This clonotype showed up many times. This CDR3 is CASSSGTGTEQYV. Here the CDR3 DNA reads TGTGCCAGCAGTTCCGGGACAGGGACCGAGCAGTACGTC. The chain carries TRBV12-3 or TRBV12-4 and TRBJ2-7, with TRBD1 identical over 9 bases. V lost 4 bases, J lost 6 bases, and 4 bases stayed unmatched. The CDR3 consists of 13 residues.

This clonotype has ten or more counts. This chain connects TRBV5-5 to TRBJ2-2, with D perhaps matching TRBD2 (6 bases). The CDR3 spans 16 residues. With 4 bases removed from V and 4 bases from J, the gap between germline ends came to 17 bases. Germline-derived CDR1 and CDR2 are SGHKS and YYEKEE (reference sequence). The CDR3 region is CASSPIHGSVTGELFF. Here the CDR3 DNA reads TGTGCCAGCAGCCCCATTCACGGGAGTGTCACCGGGGAGCTGTTTTTT.

This clonotype appeared many times. The genes are TRBV28 and TRBJ2-5; D possibly corresponds to TRBD2 (5 bases). The germline CDR1 and CDR2 sequences are MDHEN and SYDVKM. V was pared by 6 bases and J by 6 bases, with 14 bases between. The CDR3 is 13 residues long. The CDR3 sequence is CASRERRGKTQYF. The CDR3 DNA sequence: TGTGCCAGCAGAGAACGGAGAGGGAAGACCCAGTACTTC.